This paragraph reports one T cell receptor beta chain. Its cognate antigen is unknown. The data derive from a study of PD-L1 blockade in urothelial cancer. The overall study: Blood was analyzed 3 weeks (second dose) and 6 weeks after treatment start. The study's findings and limits: Stronger expansion of tumor-associated clones in blood at 3 weeks distinguished durable-benefit patients.

Sequencing was performed with immunoSEQ multiplex PCR; in TCRdb, only in-frame clones are kept and a portion is missing. The sample holds approximately 100,000 clones, about 91% seen once. This clonotype was sampled from a woman aged 80 or over with urothelial cancer. Sequencing was performed on PBMCs, taken around atezolizumab (anti-PD-L1) treatment.

The CDR3: CASSFTPTGLNTGELFF. DNA for the CDR3: TGCGCCAGCAGTTTTACACCTACAGGATTGAACACCGGGGAGCTGTTTTTT. The chain recombines TRBV5-1 with TRBJ2-2; the D gene is possibly TRBD1 (5 bases). Germline assignment: CDR1 SGHRS and CDR2 YFSETQ. CDR3 length: 17 amino acids. V lost 5 bases and J lost 1, with 18 bases in between.